What follows describes a single T cell receptor (beta chain). This sample is part of a study of blood T cell repertoires in COVID-19. Turning to the study itself: T cells, B-cell-depleted T cells, or PBMCs provided the cDNA or gDNA that served as material.

In the study's own analysis: Amplified reference gene primers provided the basis for estimating nucleated cell counts. The assay was immunoSEQ multiplex PCR, and TCRdb's table has in-frame clones only and misses some. V and J calls and clone size are copied from that table; D and trimming were computed from the DNA. The repertoire includes 200,000 to 250,000 clones, approximately 86% of them detected once, and more than 2.5% sits in the top ten. The receptor was isolated from a woman younger than 45 who had recovered from COVID-19. Source material: peripheral blood.

The CDR3 DNA sequence: TGTGCCAGCGGAGCGGGGGCCGCGAACACCGGGGAGCTGTTTTTT. Translated: CASGAGAANTGELFF. The chain uses TRBV5-4 and TRBJ2-2; 8 bases are a match to TRBD2. The CDR3 spans 15 residues. Trimming removed 7 bases from V and 0 bases from J; junction bases left unmatched: 5. Germline V CDR1 and CDR2: SGHNT, YYREEE (reference sequence).